This TCR beta chain was identified during a study of shared clonotypes between healthy human individuals (dated by TCRdb to the early 2020s). Regarding the complete study: The cohort included three men and a couple of women between 18 and 49 years of age. For each donor, CD4 naive and CD4 memory were each run on three plates, CD8 naive on two plates, and CD8 memory on one plate. To estimate repertoire size and how much clonotypes are shared between individuals, the study performed deep sequencing of blood TCR repertoires from 4 to 6 healthy adults. Different laboratories and diverse techniques were used to prepare libraries and sequence TCR repertoires, to increase sequencing depth and limit assay-specific biases. Between about 0.85 and 8.9 billion PBMCs per donor were obtained by leukapheresis.

V loses 0 bases at its end and J loses 3 bases; junction bases beyond the gene matches: 2. The CDR3, from cysteine to phenylalanine, totals 15 residues. Just the 45-base CDR3 DNA is kept, in frame starting at base 1. CDR1 is given as SGDLS and CDR2 as YYNGEE, both from the germline V gene. Broader findings and caveats from the paper: Incomplete sequencing was indicated by rarefaction of sorted-subset datasets, despite the large sequencing depth. Estimated clonotype richness was generally larger for naive than for memory subsets. Compared with non-shared clonotypes, clonotypes shared by all four sorted-subset donors had higher generation probabilities. The genetic and exposure-history diversity represented was limited by the small number of donors. Sampling was restricted to blood, and TCR repertoires in tissue are likely to differ from TCR repertoires in blood. When four donors were compared, the shared fraction of clonotypes was about 5.2% for naive CD4, 3.5% to 4% for naive CD8, roughly 2.5% for memory CD4, and under 0.5% for memory CD8. Based on pairwise subsampling, the degree of clonotype sharing among donors was expected to be affected by sequencing depth.

Using the deep immunoSEQ assay, multiplex PCR amplified TCR CDR3 regions from genomic DNA. Genomic DNA extracted from each cell subset was distributed evenly over all wells of several immunoSEQ 96-well plates, and each plate served as one replicate. Each replicate PCR for sorted subsets received about 210 ng genomic DNA, equal to about 30,000 T cell genomes. Purified libraries were quantified with a Qubit 3.0 fluorometer, sized on a Bioanalyzer 2100, and re-quantified with the KAPA Library Quantification kit. Each immunoSEQ 96-well plate was sequenced on its own single-read 150-cycle Illumina NextSeq 550 flow cell. The original pipeline was this. The immunoSEQ output contained only junctional sequences without quality scores, so filtering could not match that applied to full-length reads. To assign V/J genes and CDR3, sequences were annotated against IMGT germline references using PyIR, a Python wrapper for IgBLAST v1.9. Any read was removed if the V/J assignment was weak (E-value above 1e-6), the CDR3 was missing, or the read contained stop codons, out-of-frame junctions, or ambiguous translated residues. V3J clonotypes were defined by identical inferred V gene, J gene, and CDR3 amino acid sequence. Percentage overlap between repertoires was calculated by dividing the number of shared unique clonotypes by the size of the smaller repertoire. Richness of each repertoire was evaluated using RTK rarefaction, the Chao1 estimator, and Recon v2.1 estimates of unobserved clonotypes. OLGA was used to compute generation probabilities for all TCRbeta clonotypes that the gDNA method yielded from a few donors. What TCRdb holds here is the immuneACCESS table cut down to in-frame rearrangements. Part of the clones is not present; checked against another copy, under half of the missing clones reflect an unresolved V gene, and the others are unexplained. From that table come the V and J calls and clone size; the DNA was used to work out D and trimming. The sample table contains some 2.1 million clones; only one count was recorded for approximately 92% of them. The ten largest clones add up to over 1.5% of the sample.

As for this clone: What this receptor recognizes is not known. Base qualities are not at hand, and no much larger clone is one base apart. Other DNA sequences in this sample translate to the same CDR3.

CD8 naive samples were obtained by positive selection for CCR7 among CD45RO-negative cells, yielding a CD45RA+CCR7+ population from which TemRA cells were excluded. Donors were healthy HIV-negative adults with no recently reported acute infections or vaccinations. Every donor was a Caucasian adult residing in Nashville, Tennessee, USA. Blood was obtained by leukapheresis, after which PBMCs were separated by Ficoll-Histopaque density gradient centrifugation and cryopreserved in liquid nitrogen vapor phase. Analytical flow cytometry was used to check the purity and quantity of every magnetically sorted T cell population. Genomic DNA was isolated from each sorted fraction and quantified by UV absorbance on a Nanodrop 2000c.

The source of this sequence is a man between 18 and 35 years old in good health. Some clones in this sample may be carry-over from other donors' samples. What was sequenced was naive CD8+ T cells from PBMCs. The sample's cell subset or site, from its label and the paper: CD45RA+CCR7+. The chain is assembled from TRBV9 and TRBJ2-1, and 8 junction bases match TRBD2. This receptor has the CDR3 CASSVDGRGYNEQFF. DNA sequence: TGTGCCAGCAGCGTAGACGGGAGGGGCTACAATGAGCAGTTCTTC.